This TCR beta chain comes out of a study of T cell responses to AZD1222 COVID-19 vaccine. The CDR3 runs 15 residues. CDR1 is SGDLS, CDR2 YYNGEE, per germline. Trimming stripped 3 bases from V and 4 bases from J, with 14 bases between. Findings of the study overall: Close to half of spike-specific TCRs reportedly recognize unmutated variant regions. Donor demographics were predominantly white British with a female majority; clonal diversity may be underestimated.

Generated by immunoSEQ multiplex PCR, the TCRdb table keeps only in-frame clones and is missing some. The sample contains roughly 130,000 clones, around 90% of which appear only once. To note about this clone: Its antigen is as yet unknown.

The sample was peripheral blood, taken on day 0 of AZD1222 vaccination. The source of this sequence is an adult in good health. The chain couples TRBV9 to TRBJ2-1; either TRBD1 or TRBD2 may fit D (5 bases each). CDR3 nucleotide sequence: TGTGCCAGCAGCGCCGGATCGGGGCCTTACAATGAGCAGTTCTTC. Translation: CASSAGSGPYNEQFF. The full variable domain, rest sourced from reference TRBV9 and TRBJ2-1, is DSGVTQTPKHLITATGQRVTLRCSPRSGDLSVYWYQQSLDQGLQFLIQYYNGEERAKGNILERFSAQQFPDLHSELNLSSLELGDSALYFCASSAGSGPYNEQFFGPGTRLTVL.